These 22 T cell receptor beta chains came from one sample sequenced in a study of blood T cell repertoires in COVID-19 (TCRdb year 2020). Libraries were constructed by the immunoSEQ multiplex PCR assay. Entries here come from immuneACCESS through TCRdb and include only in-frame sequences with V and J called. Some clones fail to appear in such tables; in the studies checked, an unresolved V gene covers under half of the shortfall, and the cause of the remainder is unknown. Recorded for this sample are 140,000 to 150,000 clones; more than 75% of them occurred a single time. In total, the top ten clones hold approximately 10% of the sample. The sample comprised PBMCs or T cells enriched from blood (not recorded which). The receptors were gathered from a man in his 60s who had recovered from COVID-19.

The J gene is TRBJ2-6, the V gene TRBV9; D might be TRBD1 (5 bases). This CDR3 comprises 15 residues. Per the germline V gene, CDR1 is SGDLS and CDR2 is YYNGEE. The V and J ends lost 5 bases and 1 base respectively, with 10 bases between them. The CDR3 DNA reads TGTGCCAGCAGACTCACAGGATCTGGGGCCAACGTCCTGACTTTC. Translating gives CASRLTGSGANVLTF.

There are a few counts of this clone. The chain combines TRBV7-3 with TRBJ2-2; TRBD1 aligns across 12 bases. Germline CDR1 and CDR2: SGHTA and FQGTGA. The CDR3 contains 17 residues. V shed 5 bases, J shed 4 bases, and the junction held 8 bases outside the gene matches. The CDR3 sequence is CASSAPGQGATTGELFF. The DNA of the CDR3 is TGTGCCAGCAGCGCCCCGGGACAGGGGGCGACCACCGGGGAGCTGTTTTTT. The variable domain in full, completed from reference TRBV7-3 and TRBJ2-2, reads GAGVSQTPSNKVTEKGKYVELRCDPISGHTALYWYRQSLGQGPEFLIYFQGTGAADDSGLPNDRFFAVRPEGSVSTLKIQRTERGDSAVYLCASSAPGQGATTGELFFGEGSRLTVL.

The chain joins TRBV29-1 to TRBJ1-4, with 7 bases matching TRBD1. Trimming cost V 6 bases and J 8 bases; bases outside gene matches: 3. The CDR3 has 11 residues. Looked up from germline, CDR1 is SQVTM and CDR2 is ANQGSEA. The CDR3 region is CSVQGQEKLFF. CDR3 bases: TGCAGCGTGCAGGGACAGGAAAAACTGTTTTTT.

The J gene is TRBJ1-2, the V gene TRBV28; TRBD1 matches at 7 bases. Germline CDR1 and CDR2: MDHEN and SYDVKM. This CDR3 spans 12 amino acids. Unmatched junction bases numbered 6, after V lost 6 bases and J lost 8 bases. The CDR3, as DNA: TGTGCCAGCAGGGGGCAGGGGGGCGGCTACACCTTC. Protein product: CASRGQGGGYTF.

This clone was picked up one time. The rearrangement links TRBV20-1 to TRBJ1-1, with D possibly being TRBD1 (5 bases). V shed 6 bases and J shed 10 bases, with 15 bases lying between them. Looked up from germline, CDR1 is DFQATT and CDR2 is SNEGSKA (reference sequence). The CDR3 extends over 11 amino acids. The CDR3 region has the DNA TGCAGTGCCGCAGGGTATTTGGGAGCTTTCTTT. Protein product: CSAAGYLGAFF.

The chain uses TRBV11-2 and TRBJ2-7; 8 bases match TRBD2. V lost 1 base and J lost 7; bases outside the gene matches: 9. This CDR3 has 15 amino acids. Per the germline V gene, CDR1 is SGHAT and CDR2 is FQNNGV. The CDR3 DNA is TGTGCCAGCAGCTTAGTAGGGGACCGCGGGAGGGAGCAGTACTTC. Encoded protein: CASSLVGDRGREQYF.

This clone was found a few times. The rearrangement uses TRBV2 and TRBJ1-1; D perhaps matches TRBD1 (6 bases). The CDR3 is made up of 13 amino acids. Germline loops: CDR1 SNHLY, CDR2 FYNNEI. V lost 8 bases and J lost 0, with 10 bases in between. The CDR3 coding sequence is TGTGCCAGCGGCCAGGGGATGAACACTGAAGCTTTCTTT. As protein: CASGQGMNTEAFF.

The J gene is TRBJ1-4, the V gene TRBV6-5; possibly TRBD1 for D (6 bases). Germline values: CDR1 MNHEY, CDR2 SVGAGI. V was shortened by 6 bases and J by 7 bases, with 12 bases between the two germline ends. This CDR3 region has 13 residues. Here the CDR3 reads CASRQGWGEKLFF. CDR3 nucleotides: TGTGCCAGCAGACAGGGCTGGGGTGAAAAACTGTTTTTT.

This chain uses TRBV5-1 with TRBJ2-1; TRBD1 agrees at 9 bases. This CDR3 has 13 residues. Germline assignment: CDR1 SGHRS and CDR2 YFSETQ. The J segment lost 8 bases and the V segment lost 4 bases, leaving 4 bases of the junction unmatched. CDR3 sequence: CASSTGQGYEQFF. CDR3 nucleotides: TGCGCCAGCAGCACGGGACAGGGCTATGAGCAGTTCTTC.

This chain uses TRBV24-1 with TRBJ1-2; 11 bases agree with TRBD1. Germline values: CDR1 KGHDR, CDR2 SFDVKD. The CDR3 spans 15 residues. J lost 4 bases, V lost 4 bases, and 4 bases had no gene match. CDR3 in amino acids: CATSDPGQGAYGYTF. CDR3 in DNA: TGTGCCACCAGTGACCCTGGACAGGGGGCCTATGGCTACACCTTC.

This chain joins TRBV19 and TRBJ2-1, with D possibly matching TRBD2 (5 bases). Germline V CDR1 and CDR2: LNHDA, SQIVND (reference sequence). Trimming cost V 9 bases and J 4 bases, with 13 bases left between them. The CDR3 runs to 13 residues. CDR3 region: CASQSSGYNEQFF. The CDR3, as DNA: TGTGCCAGCCAAAGCAGCGGATACAATGAGCAGTTCTTC.

CDR3 sequence reads: CASSMGGFDYGYTF. DNA of the CDR3: TGTGCCAGTAGTATGGGGGGGTTCGACTATGGCTACACCTTC. The V and J genes are TRBV19 and TRBJ1-2, with a possible D match to TRBD1 (5 bases). CDR1 is LNHDA, CDR2 SQIVND, per germline (reference sequence). The V and J ends lost 3 bases and 3 bases respectively, with 11 bases between them. The CDR3 is 14 amino acids.

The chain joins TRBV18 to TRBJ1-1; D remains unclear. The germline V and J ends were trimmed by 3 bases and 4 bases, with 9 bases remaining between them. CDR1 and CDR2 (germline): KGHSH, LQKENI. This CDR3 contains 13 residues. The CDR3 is CASSPRLTTEAFF. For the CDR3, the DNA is TGTGCCAGCTCACCGAGGTTGACCACTGAAGCTTTCTTT.

The chain's CDR3 is CASTRTSFQETQYF. CDR3 nucleotide sequence: TGTGCCAGCACCAGGACTAGCTTCCAAGAGACCCAGTACTTC. This chain joins TRBV2 and TRBJ2-5, with 8 positions matching TRBD2. Germline loops: CDR1 SNHLY, CDR2 FYNNEI. There are 14 residues in the CDR3. The V gene end was trimmed by 7 bases and the J gene end by 1 base; junction bases not matched to a gene: 5. The full variable domain, with the rest looked up from reference TRBV2 and TRBJ2-5, is EPEVTQTPSHQVTQMGQEVILRCVPISNHLYFYWYRQILGQKVEFLVSFYNNEISEKSEIFDDQFSVERPDGSNFTLKIRSTKLEDSAMYFCASTRTSFQETQYFGPGTRLLVL.

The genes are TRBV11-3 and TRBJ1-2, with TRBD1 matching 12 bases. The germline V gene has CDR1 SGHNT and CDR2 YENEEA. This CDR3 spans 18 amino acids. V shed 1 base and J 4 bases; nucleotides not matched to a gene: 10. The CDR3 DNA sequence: TGTGCCAGCAGCTTAGCCCCGGGACAGGGGGCGCATGGCTATGGCTACACCTTC. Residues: CASSLAPGQGAHGYGYTF.

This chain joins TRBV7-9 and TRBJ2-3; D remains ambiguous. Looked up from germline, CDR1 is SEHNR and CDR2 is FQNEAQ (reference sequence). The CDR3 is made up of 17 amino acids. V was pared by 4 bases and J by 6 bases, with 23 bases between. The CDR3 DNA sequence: TGTGCCAGCAGCTCAACTACCGGTTCCTCCCCCACCGATACGCAGTATTTT. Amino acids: CASSSTTGSSPTDTQYF.

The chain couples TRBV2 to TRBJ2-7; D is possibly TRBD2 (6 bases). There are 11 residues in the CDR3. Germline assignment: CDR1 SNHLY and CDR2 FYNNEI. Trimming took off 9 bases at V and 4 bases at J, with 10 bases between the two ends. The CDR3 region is CASGDLYEQYF. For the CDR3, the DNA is TGTGCCAGTGGGGACTTATACGAGCAGTACTTC.

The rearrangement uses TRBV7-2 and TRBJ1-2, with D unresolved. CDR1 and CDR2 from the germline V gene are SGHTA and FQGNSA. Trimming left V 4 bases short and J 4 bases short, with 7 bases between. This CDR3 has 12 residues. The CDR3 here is CASSSRGYGYTF. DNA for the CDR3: TGTGCCAGCAGCTCTCGCGGCTATGGCTACACCTTC.

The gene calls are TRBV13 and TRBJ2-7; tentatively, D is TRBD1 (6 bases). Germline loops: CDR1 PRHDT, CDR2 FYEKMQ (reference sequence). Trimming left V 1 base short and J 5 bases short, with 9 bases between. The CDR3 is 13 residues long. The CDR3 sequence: CASSLVQGHEQYF. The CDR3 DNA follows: TGTGCCAGCAGCTTAGTGCAGGGGCACGAGCAGTACTTC.

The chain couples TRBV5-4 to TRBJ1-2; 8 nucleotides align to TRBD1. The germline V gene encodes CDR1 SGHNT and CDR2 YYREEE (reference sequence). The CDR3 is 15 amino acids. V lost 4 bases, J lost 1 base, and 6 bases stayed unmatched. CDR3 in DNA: TGTGCCAGCAGCCCGGGGACAGGCGGTAACTATGGCTACACCTTC. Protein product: CASSPGTGGNYGYTF.

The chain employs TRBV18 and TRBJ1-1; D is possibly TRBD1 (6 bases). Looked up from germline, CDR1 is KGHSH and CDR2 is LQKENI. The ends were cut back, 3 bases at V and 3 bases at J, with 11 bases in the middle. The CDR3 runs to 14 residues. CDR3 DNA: TGTGCCAGCTCACCCGACAGGTCCTACACTGAAGCTTTCTTT. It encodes CASSPDRSYTEAFF.

The CDR3 DNA reads TGTGCCAGTAGTATACGACAGGGGGCTCGGAATTCACCCCTCCACTTT. Translated, it gives CASSIRQGARNSPLHF. This chain joins TRBV19 and TRBJ1-6, with 10 nucleotides matching TRBD1. The germline V gene has CDR1 LNHDA and CDR2 SQIVND (reference sequence). V lost 2 bases, J lost 7 bases, and 5 bases stayed unmatched. There are 16 residues in the CDR3.